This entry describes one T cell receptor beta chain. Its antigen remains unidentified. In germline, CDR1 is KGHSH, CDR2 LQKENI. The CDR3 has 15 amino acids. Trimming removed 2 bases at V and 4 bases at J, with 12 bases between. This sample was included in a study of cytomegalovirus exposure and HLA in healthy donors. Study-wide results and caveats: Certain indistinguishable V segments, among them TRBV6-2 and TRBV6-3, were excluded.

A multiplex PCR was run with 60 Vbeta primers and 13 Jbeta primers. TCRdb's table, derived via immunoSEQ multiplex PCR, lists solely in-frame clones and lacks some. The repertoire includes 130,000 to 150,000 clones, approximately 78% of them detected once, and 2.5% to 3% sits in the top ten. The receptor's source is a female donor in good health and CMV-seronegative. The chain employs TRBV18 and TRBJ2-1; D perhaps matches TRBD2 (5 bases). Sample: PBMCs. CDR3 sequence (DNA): TGTGCCAGCTCACCAGAAGCGGTGATATACAATGAGCAGTTCTTC. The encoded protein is CASSPEAVIYNEQFF.